This T cell receptor (beta chain) stems from a study of shared clonotypes between healthy human individuals (TCRdb year 2020). Study-level background: The cohort comprised two women and a few men aged 18 to 49 years. Between about 0.85 and 10 billion PBMCs per donor were obtained by leukapheresis. To increase sequencing depth and limit assay-specific biases, TCR repertoire library preparation and sequencing were carried out by different laboratories using diverse techniques. To estimate repertoire size and how much clonotype sharing occurs between individuals, the study deeply sequenced the blood TCR repertoires of roughly 5 healthy adults. For each donor, CD4 naive and CD4 memory were each run on three plates, CD8 naive on two plates, and CD8 memory on one plate.

What the research found in general, with its limitations: Based on pairwise subsampling, the degree of clonotype sharing among donors was expected to be affected by sequencing depth. Larger estimated clonotype richness was generally found for naive subsets than for memory subsets. When a handful of donors were compared, the shared fraction of clonotypes was around 5% for naive CD4, around 3.6% for naive CD8, roughly 2.3% for memory CD4, and 0.35% to 0.4% for memory CD8. Higher generation probabilities were observed for clonotypes shared by all four sorted-subset donors than for non-shared clonotypes. Because the study included a small number of donors, the genetic and exposure-history diversity represented was limited. Even with the large sequencing depth, rarefaction of the sorted-subset datasets indicated that sequencing was incomplete. Sampling was restricted to blood, and TCR repertoires in tissues likely differ from the TCR repertoires found in blood.

CD8 naive samples consisted of CD45RO-negative cells that were positively selected for CCR7, yielding a CD45RA+CCR7+ population without TemRA cells. The donors were healthy, HIV-negative adults who had no recently reported acute infections or vaccinations. All donors were Caucasian adults living in Nashville, Tennessee, USA. Blood was obtained by leukapheresis, after which PBMCs were separated by Ficoll-Histopaque density gradient centrifugation and cryopreserved in liquid nitrogen vapor phase. Purity and quantity of every magnetically sorted T cell population were checked by analytical flow cytometry. From each sorted fraction, genomic DNA was isolated and quantified by UV absorbance on a Nanodrop 2000c. With regard to this clone: Its recognized antigen is unknown. The input lacks base qualities; no much larger clone sits a single base away.

CDR3 length: 14 amino acids, cysteine to phenylalanine. The retained sequence is limited to the CDR3, 42 bases, with the frame set at the first base. V gives up 3 bases and J gives up 8 bases, and the segment between their germline ends measures 17 bases. The germline V gene encodes CDR1 SGHNT and CDR2 YYREEE (reference sequence). TCR CDR3 regions were amplified from genomic DNA by multiplex PCR using the deep immunoSEQ assay. Genomic DNA extracted from each cell subset was distributed evenly over all wells of several immunoSEQ 96-well plates, and each plate served as one replicate. For sorted subsets, each replicate PCR was loaded with roughly 190 ng genomic DNA, equivalent to 32,000 or so T cell genomes. Purified libraries were measured with a Qubit 3.0 fluorometer, size-checked on a Bioanalyzer 2100, and measured again with the KAPA Library Quantification kit. Every immunoSEQ 96-well plate was sequenced on a separate single-read 150-cycle Illumina NextSeq 550 flow cell. As for the authors' bioinformatics: Because only junctional sequences without quality scores were contained in the immunoSEQ output, filtering matching that applied to full-length reads could not be performed. Sequences were annotated with PyIR, a Python wrapper for IgBLAST v1.9, using IMGT germline references to assign V/J genes and CDR3. Reads with weak V/J assignments (E-value above 1e-6), missing CDR3, stop codons, out-of-frame junctions, or ambiguous translated residues were removed. V3J clonotypes were defined as sequences sharing the same inferred V gene, J gene, and CDR3 amino acid sequence. To compute the percentage overlap between repertoires, the number of shared unique clonotypes was divided by the size of the smaller repertoire. Richness of each repertoire was evaluated using RTK rarefaction, the Chao1 estimator, and Recon v2.1 estimates of unobserved clonotypes. Generation probabilities were computed with OLGA for all TCRbeta clonotypes obtained by the gDNA method from several donors. TCRdb took over this immuneACCESS table, retaining in-frame rearrangements with V and J assigned. Such tables are incomplete; in checked studies, under half of the missing clones stem from an unresolved V gene, and the remainder is unexplained. That table furnishes V, J and clone size, whereas the DNA furnished D and trimming. For this sample the table gives nearly 2 million clones, of which about 95% were detected only once. The top ten constitute under 1.5% of the sample.

This TCR was sampled from a man between 18 and 29 years old in good health. The rearranged segments are TRBV5-4 and TRBJ1-2, with a tentative D gene TRBD1 over 6 matching bases. The sample taken for sequencing was naive CD8+ T cells sorted from blood. The sample's cell subset or site, from its label and the paper: CD45RA+CCR7+. The nucleotide sequence reads TGTGCCAGCAGCTCAGGGGAGGACACGTACGGCTACACCTTC. This is translated as CASSSGEDTYGYTF.